This T cell receptor (beta chain) appears in the sequencing data of a study of cytomegalovirus exposure and HLA in healthy donors. On the study more broadly: HLA-typed donors were the source of roughly 85 million unique TCRs held in an early data release.

Primers included in the PCR were 60 Vbeta and 13 Jbeta primers. Repertoires were generated with immunoSEQ multiplex PCR, while TCRdb's copy carries only in-frame clones and drops some. The sample shows approximately 140,000 clones, about 60% of them seen only once. V was clipped by 5 bases and J by 4 bases, with 12 bases between them. The CDR3 totals 13 residues. Per germline, CDR1 KGHSH and CDR2 LQKENI. Sequenced sample: PBMCs. The chain uses TRBV18 and TRBJ2-7; no clear D gene. The sequence came from a woman between 55 and 75 years old in good health and CMV-seropositive. CDR3 sequence (DNA): TGTGCCAGCTCAATGAGGCTACTGTACGAGCAGTACTTC. Encoded protein: CASSMRLLYEQYF. The full variable domain, its missing parts supplied by reference TRBV18 and TRBJ2-7, is NAGVMQNPRHLVRRRGQEARLRCSPMKGHSHVYWYRQLPEEGLKFMVYLQKENIIDESGMPKERFSAEFPKEGPSILRIQQVVRGDSAAYFCASSMRLLYEQYFGPGTRLTVT.